One and the same sample provided the 17 T cell receptor beta chains below, sequenced in a study of T cell repertoires in cytomegalovirus infection. No antigens are known for them. Using its own MiXCR run on the reads, TCRdb lists one record per CDR3 protein. The top ten clones hold roughly two fifths of a sample with under 500,000 distinct CDR3 sequences, roughly 42% of them seen once. This specimen was cultured PBMCs, taken from culture after CMV antigen stimulation. These receptors were collected from a human donor in good health (CMV status not recorded). Some clones in this sample may be carry-over from other donors' samples.

This clonotype appeared a few times. V and J are TRBV28 and TRBJ1-5; D may be TRBD1 (5 bases). The germline CDR1 and CDR2 sequences are MDHEN and SYDVKM. This CDR3 has 15 residues. V dropped 2 bases and J dropped 5 bases, with 13 bases sitting between them. CDR3 in DNA: TGTGCCAGCAGTTTAGGGGGAGGGGCCTATCAGCCCCAGCATTTT. Amino acid sequence: CASSLGGGAYQPQHF.

This clonotype was picked up a small number of times. The chain has TRBV12-3 or TRBV12-4 and TRBJ1-1; the D gene is possibly TRBD1 (5 bases). Trimming left V 6 bases short and J 5 bases short, with 16 bases between. The CDR3 runs 14 residues. The CDR3 coding sequence is TGTGCCAGCAGATTTAGCAGGGCGAGGACTGAAGCTTTCTTT. It codes for CASRFSRARTEAFF.

Written as DNA, the CDR3 is TGTGCCAGCAGTTACGACTCTGCAGATACGCAGTATTTT. As protein: CASSYDSADTQYF. The V and J genes are TRBV6-2 or TRBV6-3 and TRBJ2-3; D is unresolved. The CDR3 totals 13 residues. Trimming pared 2 bases from V and 4 bases from J, leaving 7 bases between. Germline assignment: CDR1 MNHEY and CDR2 SVGEGT.

This chain joins TRBV9 and TRBJ2-7; TRBD1 matches 9 bases. Germline lookup yields CDR1 SGDLS and CDR2 YYNGEE. The length of the CDR3 is 15 residues. The trim removed 1 base at V and 5 bases at J, leaving 7 bases unmatched. DNA for the CDR3: TGTGCCAGCAGCGTATCTGGACAGGGGTGGGACGAGCAGTACTTC. Its protein is CASSVSGQGWDEQYF.

Concerning this clonotype: This may arise from a read error, as a much more abundant clone is one base away. This rearrangement joins TRBV2 to TRBJ2-5; a weak D match, TRBD1 (6 bases). Germline V gene data show CDR1 as SNHLY and CDR2 as FYNNEI. The CDR3 extends over 13 amino acids. Trimming took off 6 bases at V and 3 bases at J, with 11 bases between the two ends. DNA of the CDR3: TGTGCCAGCAGCCCCTGGACAGAAGAGACCCAGTACTTC. This gives the protein CASSPWTEETQYF.

The rearrangement joins TRBV19 to TRBJ2-1; the D gene is possibly TRBD2 (6 bases). Germline CDR1 and CDR2: LNHDA and SQIVND (reference sequence). The CDR3 contains 12 residues. Trimming cost V 9 bases and J 3 bases, with 9 bases left between them. The CDR3 region is CASLGLYNEQFF. CDR3 sequence (DNA): TGTGCCAGCCTGGGACTCTACAATGAGCAGTTCTTC.

This clonotype was observed a few times. Here the CDR3 DNA reads TGTGCCAGCAGCTTGGTACGGCGGGAAGGGCAGTACTTC. This encodes CASSLVRREGQYF. This chain uses TRBV7-8 with TRBJ2-7; the D gene is possibly TRBD2 (6 bases). Trimming removed 3 bases at V and 9 bases at J, with 15 bases between. Germline V gene sequence: CDR1 SGHVS, CDR2 FQNEAQ. The CDR3 runs 13 residues.

The chain has TRBV6-1 and TRBJ2-1; no clear D gene. The CDR3 is 11 amino acids. Trimming shortened V by 6 bases and J by 10 bases, and 10 bases separated the two germline ends. Germline CDR1 and CDR2: MNHNS and SASEGT. As DNA, the CDR3 is TGTGCCAGCAGCCTTACTCAAGAGCAGTTCTTC. The encoded protein is CASSLTQEQFF.

The chain combines TRBV12-3 or TRBV12-4 with TRBJ2-1; D not resolved. The V and J ends lost 6 bases and 6 bases respectively, with 15 bases between them. The CDR3 covers 14 residues. DNA of the CDR3: TGTGCCAGCAGGCTCCGGGCCCAATCCAATGAGCAGTTCTTC. It translates to CASRLRAQSNEQFF.

This chain uses TRBV7-2 with TRBJ2-1, with D perhaps TRBD2 (5 bases). Trimming pared 4 bases from V and 2 bases from J, leaving 15 bases between. Germline loops: CDR1 SGHTA, CDR2 FQGNSA. The CDR3 is made up of 16 amino acids. CDR3 amino acids: CASSSAQAVAYNEQFF. As DNA, the CDR3 is TGTGCCAGCAGCTCAGCCCAAGCGGTTGCCTACAATGAGCAGTTCTTC.

The chain is built from TRBV4-1 and TRBJ1-4; the D gene is possibly TRBD1 (5 bases). Germline V gene lookup returns CDR1 MGHRA and CDR2 YSYEKL. The V end was cut by 5 bases, the J end by 0 bases, with 13 bases between. The CDR3 totals 16 residues. The CDR3 sequence is CASSFRGGATNEKLFF. The CDR3 region has the DNA TGCGCCAGCAGCTTTCGCGGGGGAGCAACTAATGAAAAACTGTTTTTT.

This clonotype was recorded a few times. The rearrangement links TRBV6-1 to TRBJ2-1; 8 bases agree with TRBD1. V dropped 6 bases and J dropped 8; count of bases not matched to a gene: 15. Germline CDR1 reads MNHNS; CDR2 reads SASEGT. The CDR3 length is 16 residues. The DNA for the CDR3 is TGTGCCAGCAGACCGTGGACAGGGTACAGTAAGGATGAGCAGTTCTTC. Translating it yields CASRPWTGYSKDEQFF.

The chain has TRBV6-2 or TRBV6-3 and TRBJ1-5; unclear D gene. Germline assignment: CDR1 MNHEY and CDR2 SVGEGT. Trimming stripped 2 bases from V and 1 base from J, with 9 bases between. The CDR3 totals 15 residues. The CDR3 region has the DNA TGTGCCAGCAGTTACACAGATTCGAGCAATCAGCCCCAGCATTTT. Amino acids: CASSYTDSSNQPQHF.

This clonotype came up many times. The rearrangement links TRBV7-8 to TRBJ2-1, with a weak D call TRBD1 (5 bases). The CDR3 is made up of 15 amino acids. The germline V gene encodes CDR1 SGHVS and CDR2 FQNEAQ. The germline V and J ends were trimmed by 4 bases and 4 bases, with 14 bases remaining between them. CDR3 nucleotides: TGTGCCAGCAGCTCCATTCCAGACAGATACAATGAGCAGTTCTTC. Protein product: CASSSIPDRYNEQFF.

This clonotype was observed a few times. This chain joins TRBV6-5 and TRBJ1-4; no definite D call. The germline V gene has CDR1 MNHEY and CDR2 SVGAGI. The CDR3 is 14 residues long. The germline V and J ends were trimmed by 6 bases and 8 bases, with 16 bases remaining between them. Here the CDR3 reads CASSRTWMNEKLFF. CDR3 nucleotide sequence: TGTGCCAGCAGCAGGACCTGGATGAACGAAAAACTGTTTTTT.

The chain couples TRBV5-4 to TRBJ2-7; D call uncertain. CDR1 and CDR2 (germline): SGHNT, YYREEE (reference sequence). The CDR3 totals 14 residues. V shed 4 bases and J shed 0 bases, with 11 bases lying between them. CDR3 in DNA: TGTGCCAGCAGCGCGTGGACGGGCTCCTACGAGCAGTACTTC. Translated: CASSAWTGSYEQYF.

The gene calls are TRBV5-1 and TRBJ2-1, with 10 positions matching TRBD2. The trim removed 0 bases at V and 10 bases at J, leaving 10 bases unmatched. CDR1 is SGHRS and CDR2 is YFSETQ in the germline V gene. This CDR3 spans 16 amino acids. The CDR3 region is CASSLDSSGGHGEQFF. Here the CDR3 DNA reads TGCGCCAGCAGCTTGGATAGTAGCGGGGGGCATGGGGAGCAGTTCTTC.